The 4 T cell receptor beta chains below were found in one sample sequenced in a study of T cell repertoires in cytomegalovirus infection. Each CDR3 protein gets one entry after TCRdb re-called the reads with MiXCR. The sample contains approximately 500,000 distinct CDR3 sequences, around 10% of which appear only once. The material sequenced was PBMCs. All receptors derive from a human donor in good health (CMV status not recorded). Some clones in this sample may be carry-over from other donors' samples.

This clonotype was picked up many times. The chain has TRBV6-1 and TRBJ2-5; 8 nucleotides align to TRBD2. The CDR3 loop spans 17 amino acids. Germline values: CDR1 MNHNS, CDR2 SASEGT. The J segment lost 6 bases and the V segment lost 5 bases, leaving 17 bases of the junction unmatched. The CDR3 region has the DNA TGTGCCAGCAGTTCTTCCTGGCGGGGGGCGGAAGGGAAGACCCAGTACTTC. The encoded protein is CASSSSWRGAEGKTQYF.

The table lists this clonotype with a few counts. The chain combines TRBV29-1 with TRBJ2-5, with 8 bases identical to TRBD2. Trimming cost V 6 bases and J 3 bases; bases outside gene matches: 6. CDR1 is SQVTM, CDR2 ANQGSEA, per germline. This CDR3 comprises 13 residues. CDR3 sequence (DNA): TGCAGCGTCCCGCCGGGACTAGAAGAGACCCAGTACTTC. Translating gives CSVPPGLEETQYF.

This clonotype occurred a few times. CDR3 sequence: CASSPDRGLAEQFF. The CDR3 DNA is TGTGCCAGTAGCCCGGACAGGGGGCTTGCTGAGCAGTTCTTC. The rearrangement joins TRBV19 to TRBJ2-1, with TRBD1 matching 11 bases. In germline, CDR1 is LNHDA, CDR2 SQIVND (reference sequence). The CDR3 has 14 amino acids. V was pared by 6 bases and J by 9 bases, with 7 bases of the junction left unmatched.

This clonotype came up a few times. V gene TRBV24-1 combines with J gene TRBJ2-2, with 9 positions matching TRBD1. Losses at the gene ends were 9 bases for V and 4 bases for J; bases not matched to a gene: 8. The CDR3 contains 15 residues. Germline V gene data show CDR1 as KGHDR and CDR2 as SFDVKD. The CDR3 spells CATGETGGVTGELFF. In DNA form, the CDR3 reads TGTGCCACCGGAGAAACAGGGGGCGTCACCGGGGAGCTGTTTTTT.